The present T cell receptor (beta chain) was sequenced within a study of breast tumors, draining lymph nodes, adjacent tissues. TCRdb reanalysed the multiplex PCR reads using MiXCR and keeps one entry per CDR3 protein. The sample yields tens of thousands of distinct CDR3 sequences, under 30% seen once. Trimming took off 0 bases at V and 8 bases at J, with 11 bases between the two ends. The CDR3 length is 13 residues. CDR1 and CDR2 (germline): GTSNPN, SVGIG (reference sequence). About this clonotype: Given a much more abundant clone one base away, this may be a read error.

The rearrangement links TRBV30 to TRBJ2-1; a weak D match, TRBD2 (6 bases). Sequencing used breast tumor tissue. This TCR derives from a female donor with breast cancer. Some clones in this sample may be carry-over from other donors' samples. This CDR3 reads CAWSVGGNDEQFF. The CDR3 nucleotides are TGTGCCTGGAGTGTAGGAGGGAACGATGAGCAGTTCTTC.